These T cell receptor beta chains were read from a single sample in a study of shared clonotypes between healthy human individuals. The repertoire was sequenced with immunoSEQ multiplex PCR; TCRdb's copy has only in-frame clones and lacks some. Seen here are about 2 million clones, less than 95% observed once, and the top ten hold 0.85% to 1.3%. Sequenced sample: naive CD8+ T cells sorted from blood. Every receptor here comes from a man between 18 and 35 years old in good health. CDR3s include the opening cysteine and the closing phenylalanine or tryptophan. Fields, in order: CDR3 protein, CDR3 DNA, J gene, D gene, clone size, V gene. D genes are given only for firm matches. Clone size appears in some rows only: once, few, many, or a class for an expanded clone.

cdr3_aa: CASSEDRVPVEKLFF
cdr3_nt: TGTGCCAGCAGTGAAGACAGGGTTCCGGTTGAAAAACTGTTTTTT
j_call: TRBJ1-4
d_call: -
clone_size: few
v_call: TRBV2

cdr3_aa: CASSYAANYGYTF
cdr3_nt: TGTGCCAGCAGTTACGCAGCGAACTATGGCTACACCTTC
j_call: TRBJ1-2
d_call: -
clone_size: -
v_call: TRBV6-5

cdr3_aa: CASSLGLTSHYGYTF
cdr3_nt: TGTGCCAGCAGCTTAGGTCTTACATCCCACTATGGCTACACCTTC
j_call: TRBJ1-2
d_call: -
clone_size: -
v_call: TRBV11-2

cdr3_aa: CASSIAWYEEMHEQYF
cdr3_nt: TGTGCCAGTAGTATAGCCTGGTACGAGGAGATGCACGAGCAGTACTTC
j_call: TRBJ2-7
d_call: -
clone_size: -
v_call: TRBV19

cdr3_aa: CASSFGTGSYGYTF
cdr3_nt: TGTGCCAGCAGCTTCGGGACAGGTAGCTATGGCTACACCTTC
j_call: TRBJ1-2
d_call: TRBD1
clone_size: -
v_call: TRBV7-8

cdr3_aa: CASNFGDGELFF
cdr3_nt: TGTGCCAGCAATTTTGGCGACGGGGAGCTGTTTTTT
j_call: TRBJ2-2
d_call: -
clone_size: -
v_call: TRBV7-9

cdr3_aa: CASAGTGAYEQYF
cdr3_nt: TGTGCCAGCGCGGGGACAGGGGCCTACGAGCAGTACTTC
j_call: TRBJ2-7
d_call: TRBD1
clone_size: -
v_call: TRBV5-5

cdr3_aa: CASSHRDRGPTDTQYF
cdr3_nt: TGTGCCAGCAGCCACCGGGACAGGGGCCCCACAGATACGCAGTATTTT
j_call: TRBJ2-3
d_call: TRBD1
clone_size: -
v_call: TRBV5-6

cdr3_aa: CASSVGPLSYEQYF
cdr3_nt: TGTGCCAGCAGCGTTGGGCCGCTATCCTACGAGCAGTACTTC
j_call: TRBJ2-7
d_call: -
clone_size: -
v_call: TRBV9

cdr3_aa: CASSLTRGGEEETQYF
cdr3_nt: TGTGCCAGCAGCCTGACTCGCGGGGGGGAAGAAGAGACCCAGTACTTC
j_call: TRBJ2-5
d_call: TRBD2
clone_size: -
v_call: TRBV5-6

cdr3_aa: CAISESGFKNTEAFF
cdr3_nt: TGTGCCATCAGTGAGTCAGGATTTAAGAACACTGAAGCTTTCTTT
j_call: TRBJ1-1
d_call: -
clone_size: -
v_call: TRBV10-3

cdr3_aa: CASSLDRGTDTQYF
cdr3_nt: TGCGCCAGCAGCTTGGATCGGGGAACAGATACGCAGTATTTT
j_call: TRBJ2-3
d_call: -
clone_size: -
v_call: TRBV5-1

cdr3_aa: CASSLRGGYEQYF
cdr3_nt: TGTGCCAGCAGTTTAAGGGGAGGCTACGAGCAGTACTTC
j_call: TRBJ2-7
d_call: -
clone_size: -
v_call: TRBV28

cdr3_aa: CASGRGDPGQFF
cdr3_nt: TGTGCCAGCGGTCGGGGGGACCCCGGGCAGTTCTTC
j_call: TRBJ2-1
d_call: TRBD2
clone_size: -
v_call: TRBV5-6

cdr3_aa: CASTPDISNTEAFF
cdr3_nt: TGTGCCAGCACCCCGGACATCTCGAACACTGAAGCTTTCTTT
j_call: TRBJ1-1
d_call: -
clone_size: -
v_call: TRBV27

cdr3_aa: CASSGESYEQYF
cdr3_nt: TGTGCCAGCTCTGGAGAATCCTACGAGCAGTACTTC
j_call: TRBJ2-7
d_call: -
clone_size: -
v_call: TRBV28

cdr3_aa: CASSSSSDTQYF
cdr3_nt: TGTGCCAGCAGCTCAAGCTCAGATACGCAGTATTTT
j_call: TRBJ2-3
d_call: -
clone_size: -
v_call: TRBV7-9

cdr3_aa: CASSPETGSVSYEQYF
cdr3_nt: TGTGCCAGCAGCCCGGAAACAGGGTCGGTCTCCTACGAGCAGTACTTC
j_call: TRBJ2-7
d_call: -
clone_size: -
v_call: TRBV4-2

cdr3_aa: CAWSLAGLNEQFF
cdr3_nt: TGTGCCTGGAGTCTAGCGGGGCTCAATGAGCAGTTCTTC
j_call: TRBJ2-1
d_call: TRBD2
clone_size: -
v_call: TRBV30

cdr3_aa: CASSHKSDEQFF
cdr3_nt: TGCGCCAGCAGCCATAAGTCAGATGAGCAGTTCTTC
j_call: TRBJ2-1
d_call: -
clone_size: -
v_call: TRBV4-3

cdr3_aa: CASRTGADTQYF
cdr3_nt: TGTGCCAGTAGGACAGGGGCAGATACGCAGTATTTT
j_call: TRBJ2-3
d_call: TRBD1
clone_size: -
v_call: TRBV7-9

cdr3_aa: CASSPGGISTEAFF
cdr3_nt: TGTGCCAGTAGCCCGGGGGGGATCTCCACTGAAGCTTTCTTT
j_call: TRBJ1-1
d_call: -
clone_size: -
v_call: TRBV19

cdr3_aa: CASHDGADYEQYF
cdr3_nt: TGTGCCAGTCACGACGGGGCCGACTACGAGCAGTACTTC
j_call: TRBJ2-7
d_call: -
clone_size: -
v_call: TRBV19

cdr3_aa: CASSWAGGVETQYF
cdr3_nt: TGTGCCAGCAGCTGGGCGGGAGGCGTGGAGACCCAGTACTTC
j_call: TRBJ2-5
d_call: TRBD2
clone_size: -
v_call: TRBV7-6

cdr3_aa: CASSPYDRVRPLESDQPQHF
cdr3_nt: TGTGCCAGCAGCCCGTATGACAGGGTCCGTCCCCTAGAATCGGATCAGCCCCAGCATTTT
j_call: TRBJ1-5
d_call: TRBD1
clone_size: -
v_call: TRBV5-4

cdr3_aa: CASSERAGVWTGELFF
cdr3_nt: TGTGCCAGCAGTGAACGGGCGGGAGTATGGACCGGGGAGCTGTTTTTT
j_call: TRBJ2-2
d_call: TRBD2
clone_size: -
v_call: TRBV25-1

cdr3_aa: CASSFGLAVYNEQFF
cdr3_nt: TGTGCCAGCAGTTTCGGACTAGCGGTCTACAATGAGCAGTTCTTC
j_call: TRBJ2-1
d_call: TRBD2
clone_size: -
v_call: TRBV6-5

cdr3_aa: CASSIDRSSYEQYF
cdr3_nt: TGTGCCAGTAGTATCGACAGGTCCTCCTACGAGCAGTACTTC
j_call: TRBJ2-7
d_call: -
clone_size: -
v_call: TRBV19

cdr3_aa: CASSVSSRTGTDTQYF
cdr3_nt: TGTGCCAGCAGTGTCTCCTCTAGGACAGGTACAGATACGCAGTATTTT
j_call: TRBJ2-3
d_call: TRBD1
clone_size: -
v_call: TRBV6-1

cdr3_aa: CASSPPAASYEQYF
cdr3_nt: TGTGCCAGCAGCCCCCCCGCAGCTAGCTACGAGCAGTACTTC
j_call: TRBJ2-7
d_call: -
clone_size: -
v_call: TRBV11-2

cdr3_aa: CSVEGASEAFF
cdr3_nt: TGCAGCGTCGAGGGGGCCTCCGAAGCTTTCTTT
j_call: TRBJ1-1
d_call: TRBD1
clone_size: few
v_call: TRBV29-1

cdr3_aa: CASSPGVGGLYEQYF
cdr3_nt: TGTGCCAGCAGTCCCGGTGTGGGGGGGCTCTACGAGCAGTACTTC
j_call: TRBJ2-7
d_call: -
clone_size: -
v_call: TRBV6-5